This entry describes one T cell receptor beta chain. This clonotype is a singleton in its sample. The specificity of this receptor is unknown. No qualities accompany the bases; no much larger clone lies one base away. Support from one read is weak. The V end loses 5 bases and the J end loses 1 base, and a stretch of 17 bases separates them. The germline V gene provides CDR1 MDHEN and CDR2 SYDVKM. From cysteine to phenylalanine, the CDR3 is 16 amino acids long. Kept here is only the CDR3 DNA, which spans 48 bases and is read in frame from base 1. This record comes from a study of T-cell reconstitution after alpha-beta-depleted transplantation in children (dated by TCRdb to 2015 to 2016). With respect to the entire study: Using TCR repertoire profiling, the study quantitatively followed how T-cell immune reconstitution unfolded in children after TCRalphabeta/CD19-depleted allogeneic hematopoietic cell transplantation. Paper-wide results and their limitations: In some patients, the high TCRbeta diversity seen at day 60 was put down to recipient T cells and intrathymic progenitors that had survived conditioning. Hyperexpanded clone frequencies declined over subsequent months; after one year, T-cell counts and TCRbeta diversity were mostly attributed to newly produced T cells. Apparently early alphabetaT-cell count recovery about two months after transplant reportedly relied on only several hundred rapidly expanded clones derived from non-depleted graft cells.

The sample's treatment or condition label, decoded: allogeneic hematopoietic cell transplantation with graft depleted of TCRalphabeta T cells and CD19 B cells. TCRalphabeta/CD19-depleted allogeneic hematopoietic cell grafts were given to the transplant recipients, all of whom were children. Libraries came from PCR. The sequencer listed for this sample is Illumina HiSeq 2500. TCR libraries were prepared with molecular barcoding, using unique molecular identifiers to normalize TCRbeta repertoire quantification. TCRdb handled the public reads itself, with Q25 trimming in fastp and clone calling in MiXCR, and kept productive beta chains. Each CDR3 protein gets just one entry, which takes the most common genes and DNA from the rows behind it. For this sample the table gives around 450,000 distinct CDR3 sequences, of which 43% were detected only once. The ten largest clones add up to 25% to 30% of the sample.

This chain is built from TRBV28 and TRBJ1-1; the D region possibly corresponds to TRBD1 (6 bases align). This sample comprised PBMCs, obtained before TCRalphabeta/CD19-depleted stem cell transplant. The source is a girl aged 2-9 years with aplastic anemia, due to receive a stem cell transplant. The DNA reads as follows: TGTGCCAGCAGTATTATAAGGGGGAGATCGAACACTGAAGCTTTCTTT. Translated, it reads CASSIIRGRSNTEAFF.